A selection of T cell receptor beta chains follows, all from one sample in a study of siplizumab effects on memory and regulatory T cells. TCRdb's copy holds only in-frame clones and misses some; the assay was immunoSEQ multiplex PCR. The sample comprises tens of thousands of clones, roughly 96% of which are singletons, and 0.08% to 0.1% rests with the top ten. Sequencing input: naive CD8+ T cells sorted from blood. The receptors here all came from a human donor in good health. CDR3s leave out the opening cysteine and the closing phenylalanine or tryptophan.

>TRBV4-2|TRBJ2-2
ATTSGGGGGELF
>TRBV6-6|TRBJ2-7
ASKADGSYEQY
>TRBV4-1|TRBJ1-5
ASSQDRDRLSNQPQH
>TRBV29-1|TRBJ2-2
SVEAGSYGTGELF
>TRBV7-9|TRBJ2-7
ASSLAGTGLGEQY
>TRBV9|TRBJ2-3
ASSLSGGVPDTQY
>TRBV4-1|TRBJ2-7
ASSQVRDEQY
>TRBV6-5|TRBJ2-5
ASSVSAGGQETQY
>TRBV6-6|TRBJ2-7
ASNNGLAGSYEQY
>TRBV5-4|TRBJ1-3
ASSPDGGAGNTIY
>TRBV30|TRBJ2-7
ALTEGTGDEQY
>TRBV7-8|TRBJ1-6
ASSRRDRDENSPLH
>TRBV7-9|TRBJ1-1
ASSLAHAGQANTEAF
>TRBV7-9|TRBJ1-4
ASSHWTDANEKLF
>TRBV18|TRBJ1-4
ASSPPGPPATNEKLF